This T cell receptor (beta chain) was recorded in a study of blood T cell repertoires in COVID-19. Authors' analysis steps: Nucleated cell number was recorded as an estimate derived from reference gene primer amplification. The data were produced by immunoSEQ multiplex PCR, yet TCRdb's version contains in-frame clones alone and is incomplete. For V, J and clone size, that table is used; D and trimming come from the DNA. The sample holds around 140,000 clones, about 88% seen once. The germline gives CDR1 GTSNPN, CDR2 SVGIG (reference sequence). The ends lost 3 bases at V and 1 base at J; junction bases unmatched: 10. CDR3 length: 16 residues.

The V gene is TRBV30, the J gene TRBJ2-5; TRBD2 agrees at 8 bases. Sequencing was carried out using peripheral blood. The receptor was derived from a woman aged 80 or older with acute or convalescent COVID-19. The CDR3 DNA reads TGTGCCTGGAGGGGACTAGGTAGAGGGGGCCAAGAGACCCAGTACTTC. The encoded protein is CAWRGLGRGGQETQYF. Full variable domain (outside the CDR3, taken from reference TRBV30 and TRBJ2-5): SQTIHQWPATLVQPVGSPLSLECTVEGTSNPNLYWYRQAAGRGLQLLFYSVGIGQISSEVPQNLSASRPQDRQFILSSKKLLLSDSGFYLCAWRGLGRGGQETQYFGPGTRLLVL.